The 22 T cell receptor beta chains listed next were all sequenced from one sample in a study of identical twins. TCRdb re-called the 5' RACE reads through MiXCR, storing one row per CDR3 protein. The sample includes a few hundred thousand distinct CDR3 sequences, more than 13% of them seen just once. These data are also associated with another study on yellow fever vaccine responses in identical twins.

Material: CD4+ T cells sorted from blood. The origin of the receptors is a woman aged 18 to 35 in good health.

This chain connects TRBV6-5 to TRBJ2-1; 9 positions match TRBD1. Germline trimming cut 0 bases from V and 7 bases from J; bases unmatched to any gene: 7. The CDR3 is 16 residues long. Germline V gene data show CDR1 as MNHEY and CDR2 as SVGAGI. CDR3 coding DNA: TGTGCCAGCAGTTACTCGAAAGTAGGACAGGGGAATGAGCAGTTCTTC. Protein: CASSYSKVGQGNEQFF.

The CDR3 spells CASSPRLALGQYF. CDR3 sequence (DNA): TGTGCCAGCAGCCCGCGACTGGCTCTCGGGCAGTACTTC. The chain carries TRBV11-2 and TRBJ2-7; D is ambiguous. Germline V gene sequence: CDR1 SGHAT, CDR2 FQNNGV. Trimming took off 5 bases at V and 9 bases at J, with 17 bases between the two ends. The CDR3 length is 13 residues.

This clonotype was counted a few times. V usage is TRBV10-3 and J usage is TRBJ2-3, with 8 nucleotides matching TRBD1. CDR3 length: 14 amino acids. The V gene's germline CDR1 is ENHRY and CDR2 SYGVKD. V was pared by 6 bases and J by 4 bases, with 6 bases of the junction left unmatched. CDR3: CAISNRGVADTQYF. The CDR3 DNA follows: TGTGCCATCAGCAACAGGGGGGTGGCAGATACGCAGTATTTT.

This clonotype was picked up a small number of times. This CDR3 reads CASSYRTVGEEQYF. DNA of the CDR3: TGTGCCAGCAGTTATCGGACAGTCGGCGAGGAGCAGTACTTC. The gene calls are TRBV6-2 or TRBV6-3 and TRBJ2-7; tentatively, D is TRBD1 (6 bases). V gave up 3 bases and J gave up 7 bases, with 16 bases separating them. From germline, CDR1 is MNHEY and CDR2 SVGEGT. The CDR3 loop spans 14 amino acids.

The chain links TRBV12-3 or TRBV12-4 to TRBJ2-7; D is possibly TRBD2 (6 bases). V was trimmed by 6 bases and J by 2 bases, leaving 20 bases between them. The CDR3 length is 16 residues. The CDR3 sequence: CASSRTRLETTYEQYF. The CDR3, as DNA: TGTGCCAGCAGCCGAACTAGACTAGAGACCACCTACGAGCAGTACTTC.

This clonotype has a handful of counts. V and J are TRBV29-1 and TRBJ2-5, with 10 bases lining up with TRBD2. Germline trimming cut 4 bases from V and 5 bases from J; bases unmatched to any gene: 7. Germline V gene lookup returns CDR1 SQVTM and CDR2 ANQGSEA. The CDR3 contains 14 residues. This CDR3 reads CSVGAGGSRETQYF. The CDR3 region has the DNA TGCAGCGTTGGAGCGGGAGGGTCGCGGGAGACCCAGTACTTC.

Only a few counts were recorded for this clonotype. The chain uses TRBV3-1 and TRBJ2-1; a possible D gene is TRBD2 (7 bases). Germline V gene data show CDR1 as LGHDT and CDR2 as YNNKEL (reference sequence). V gave up 4 bases and J gave up 6 bases, with 22 bases separating them. CDR3 size: 17 residues. The CDR3 DNA reads as TGTGCCAGCAGCCCCCTACAGGGACTATCCTTTGGCAATGAGCAGTTCTTC. Amino acid sequence: CASSPLQGLSFGNEQFF.

The CDR3 sequence is CASRGGSSYEQYF. CDR3 sequence (DNA): TGTGCCAGCAGGGGAGGGAGCTCCTACGAGCAGTACTTC. The chain is built from TRBV27 and TRBJ2-7, with TRBD2 matching 7 bases. This CDR3 is built from 13 residues. The germline V gene has CDR1 MNHEY and CDR2 SMNVEV (reference sequence). V lost 6 bases, J lost 0 bases, and 2 bases stayed unmatched.

The chain has TRBV29-1 and TRBJ2-1; TRBD2 agrees at 7 bases. The CDR3 is made up of 14 amino acids. Germline V gene lookup returns CDR1 SQVTM and CDR2 ANQGSEA. Trimming took 3 bases from V and 3 from J; bases not matched to a gene: 5. The CDR3 DNA is TGCAGCGTTGATATAGGACTAGGCTACAATGAGCAGTTCTTC. It specifies CSVDIGLGYNEQFF.

The chain has TRBV28 and TRBJ2-2; perhaps TRBD2 as D (6 bases). Germline V gives CDR1 MDHEN, CDR2 SYDVKM. The CDR3 consists of 17 residues. V was clipped by 6 bases and J by 3 bases, with 20 bases between them. Written as DNA, the CDR3 is TGTGCCAGCAGAACACCCGCGGGGCGCAAGGACACCGGGGAGCTGTTTTTT. This translates into CASRTPAGRKDTGELFF.

A few counts support this clonotype. CDR3 in DNA: TGTGCCAGCAGTTACTCCGAATTGGGGGGCACTGAAGCTTTCTTT. This translates into CASSYSELGGTEAFF. The V and J genes are TRBV6-5 and TRBJ1-1, with D possibly TRBD1 on 5 matching bases. Germline V CDR1 and CDR2: MNHEY, SVGAGI. Trimming removed 0 bases from V and 4 bases from J, with 12 bases in between. CDR3 length: 15 amino acids.

This clonotype was detected a few times. The rearrangement joins TRBV7-9 to TRBJ2-7; 8 nucleotides agree with TRBD1. This CDR3 region has 15 residues. Looked up from germline, CDR1 is SEHNR and CDR2 is FQNEAQ (reference sequence). V lost 6 bases and J lost 2; bases outside the gene matches: 9. CDR3 bases: TGTGCCAGCAGGGACGGACAGGGCGATACCTACGAGCAGTACTTC. It specifies CASRDGQGDTYEQYF.

This clonotype was detected only a few times. The chain is built from TRBV10-1 and TRBJ2-5; 7 nucleotides match TRBD1. The germline V gene encodes CDR1 WNHNN and CDR2 SYGVQD (reference sequence). J was trimmed by 3 bases and V by 1 base; bases with no gene match: 8. The CDR3 length is 16 residues. The CDR3 DNA reads as TGCGCCAGCAGTGAGTGGTGGGACAGCGGAAAAGAGACCCAGTACTTC. Its translation: CASSEWWDSGKETQYF.

This clonotype occurred a few times. The genes are TRBV7-2 and TRBJ1-5; 8 positions match TRBD1. CDR3 size: 17 residues. Germline V gene lookup returns CDR1 SGHTA and CDR2 FQGNSA. V was clipped by 5 bases and J by 7 bases; unmatched bases: 16. The CDR3 reads CASSTGQGVPRGQPQHF. Here the CDR3 DNA reads TGTGCCAGCAGCACCGGACAGGGCGTTCCCCGCGGGCAGCCCCAGCATTTT.

The rearrangement links TRBV28 to TRBJ2-1; 9 bases are shared with TRBD1. Germline CDR1 is MDHEN and CDR2 is SYDVKM. The CDR3 is 15 amino acids. After removal of 10 bases from V and 3 bases from J, the junction contained 10 bases not matched to a gene. CDR3 loop: CAISSGTGFYNEQFF. CDR3 nucleotide sequence: TGTGCCATCTCCTCCGGGACAGGGTTCTACAATGAGCAGTTCTTC.

The chain couples TRBV12-3 or TRBV12-4 to TRBJ2-3; 11 nucleotides line up with TRBD2. V was clipped by 6 bases and J by 5 bases; unmatched bases: 1. There are 13 residues in the CDR3. The CDR3 DNA reads as TGTGCCAGCAGACTAGCGGGAGAAGATACGCAGTATTTT. This encodes CASRLAGEDTQYF.

Only a few counts were recorded for this clonotype. The gene calls are TRBV20-1 and TRBJ1-2, with D perhaps matching TRBD1 (6 bases). V was pared by 5 bases and J by 4 bases, with 17 bases between. The CDR3 is 14 residues long. CDR1 is DFQATT and CDR2 is SNEGSKA in the germline V gene (reference sequence). CDR3 amino acids: CSASDSQGLYGYTF. CDR3 bases: TGCAGTGCTTCGGACAGCCAGGGGCTCTATGGCTACACCTTC.

This clonotype showed up just a few times. CDR3 loop: CATSDGWTSGQYNEQFF. CDR3 coding DNA: TGTGCCACCAGTGACGGGTGGACTAGCGGTCAATACAATGAGCAGTTCTTC. The gene calls are TRBV24-1 and TRBJ2-1; 10 positions match TRBD2. V lost 4 bases to trimming and J lost 4 bases; unmatched junction nucleotides: 9. This CDR3 has 17 amino acids. Germline V gene sequence: CDR1 KGHDR, CDR2 SFDVKD.

CDR3 in amino acids: CASRQKQGADTGELFF. The CDR3 DNA reads TGCGCCAGCAGACAAAAACAGGGGGCGGACACCGGGGAGCTGTTTTTT. This sequence joins TRBV5-1 and TRBJ2-2; TRBD1 matches 9 bases. Germline V CDR1 and CDR2: SGHRS, YFSETQ. The CDR3 length is 16 residues. V gave up 5 bases and J gave up 3 bases; unmatched junction bases: 8.

This clonotype was picked up a small number of times. The J gene is TRBJ2-7, the V gene TRBV5-1, with a weak D call TRBD1 (6 bases). The CDR3 has 16 amino acids. V was clipped by 5 bases and J by 3 bases, with 21 bases between them. Germline assignment: CDR1 SGHRS and CDR2 YFSETQ. DNA of the CDR3: TGCGCCAGCAGAGCCATCGACAGGACTTACCACTACGAGCAGTACTTC. This codes for CASRAIDRTYHYEQYF.

The CDR3 coding sequence is TGTGCCAGCAGTTACCAAAAGACTAGCGGGATGTTGTATACGCAGTATTTT. Protein product: CASSYQKTSGMLYTQYF. The chain joins TRBV6-5 to TRBJ2-3; 11 bases align to TRBD2. Trimming took 2 bases from V and 7 from J; bases not matched to a gene: 11. CDR1 is MNHEY, CDR2 SVGAGI, per germline. The length of the CDR3 is 17 residues.

This clonotype was detected a few times. The chain has TRBV11-3 and TRBJ2-2; TRBD1 or TRBD2 may be the D gene (5 bases each). There are 14 residues in the CDR3. Germline V gene lookup returns CDR1 SGHNT and CDR2 YENEEA. The V end was cut by 2 bases, the J end by 6 bases, with 10 bases between. CDR3 nucleotide sequence: TGTGCCAGCAGCTTATTTGAGGGGTCCGGGGAGCTGTTTTTT. Translated: CASSLFEGSGELFF.